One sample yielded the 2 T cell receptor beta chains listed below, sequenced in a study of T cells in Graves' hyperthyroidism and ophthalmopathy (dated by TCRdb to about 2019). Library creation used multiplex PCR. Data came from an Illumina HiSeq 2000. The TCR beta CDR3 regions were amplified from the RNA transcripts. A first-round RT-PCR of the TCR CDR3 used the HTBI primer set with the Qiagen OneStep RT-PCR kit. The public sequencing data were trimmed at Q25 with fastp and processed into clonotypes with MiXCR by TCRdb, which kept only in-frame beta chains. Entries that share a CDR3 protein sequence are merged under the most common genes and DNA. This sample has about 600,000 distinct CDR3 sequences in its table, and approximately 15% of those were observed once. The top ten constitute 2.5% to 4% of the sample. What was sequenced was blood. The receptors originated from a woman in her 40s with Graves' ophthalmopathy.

CDR3 in amino acids: CASSQLQGINQPQHF. CDR3 in DNA: TGTGCCAGCAGTCAACTCCAGGGGATCAATCAGCCCCAGCATTTT. This chain joins TRBV6-1 and TRBJ1-5, with a possible D match to TRBD1 (6 bases). V lost 5 bases and J lost 3, with 14 bases in between. Germline loops: CDR1 MNHNS, CDR2 SASEGT. This CDR3 spans 15 amino acids.

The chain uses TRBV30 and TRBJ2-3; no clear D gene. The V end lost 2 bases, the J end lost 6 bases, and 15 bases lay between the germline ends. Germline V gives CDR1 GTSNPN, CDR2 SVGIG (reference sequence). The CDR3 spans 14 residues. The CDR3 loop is CAWSLGAGGDTQYF. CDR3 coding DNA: TGTGCCTGGAGTCTAGGAGCTGGTGGGGATACGCAGTATTTT.